The present TCR beta chain was sequenced within a study of cytomegalovirus exposure and HLA in healthy donors. 13 Jbeta primers and 60 Vbeta primers were used for the PCR. Assay used: immunoSEQ multiplex PCR; TCRdb lists only in-frame clones, some missing. The table lists around 100,000 clones, over 80% of them singletons, with roughly 2.6% in the top ten. With respect to this clone: Its antigen is unidentified.

Findings of the study overall: Across donors, most TCRs were seen rarely, yet some public ones were widespread. The listing of about 150 TCR beta chains classed them as cytomegalovirus-associated.

Sequencing was carried out using PBMCs. This TCR was recovered from a man aged 35 to 55 in good health and CMV-seronegative.

CDR3 nucleotide sequence: TGCGCCAGCAGCATGGACAGGATTCACGAGCAGTACTTC. The encoded protein is CASSMDRIHEQYF. The chain has TRBV5-1 and TRBJ2-5; TRBD1 aligns across 7 bases. The DNA matches TRBJ2-7 better at its end, which makes the J call doubtful. The CDR3 loop spans 13 amino acids. Germline V gene lookup returns CDR1 SGHRS and CDR2 YFSETQ.